In this sample, the clone carrying this T cell receptor (beta chain) turned up a few times. Its specificity is not known. Central memory, naive, regulatory and stem cell-like memory CD4+ cells were sorted by CD45RO/CCR7/CD25/CD127/CD95/CD27. These data originate in a study of beta chain features in type 1 diabetes. Study overall: Across all samples, approximately 99 million sorted cells were examined.

In germline, CDR1 is SQVTM, CDR2 ANQGSEA. The CDR3 extends over 16 amino acids. Losses at the gene ends were 4 bases for V and 8 bases for J; bases not matched to a gene: 11. Study conclusions and caveats: Significant though moderate, a shortening of TCRB CDR3s appeared in all four CD4+ subsets of Type 1 diabetes patients. In these data, an HLA type influence on TCRB rearrangement remained unresolved.

Isolated RNA was reverse transcribed in full, so expressed TCRB transcripts were sequenced. Sequencing used immunoSEQ multiplex PCR; TCRdb keeps in-frame clones, though not all of them. The repertoire includes about 650,000 clones, around 12% of them detected once, and more than 0.1% sits in the top ten. Material for sequencing was naive CD4+ T cells from blood. The receptor was derived from a young man with type 1 diabetes. The rearrangement links TRBV29-1 to TRBJ2-1; TRBD2 agrees at 13 bases. The CDR3 is CSVAPRLAGGKDEQFF. The CDR3 bases are TGCAGCGTTGCCCCACGACTAGCGGGGGGCAAGGATGAGCAGTTCTTC.